These 30 T cell receptor beta chains were all obtained from the same sample, sequenced in a study of cytomegalovirus exposure and HLA in healthy donors. Assay used: immunoSEQ multiplex PCR; TCRdb lists only in-frame clones, some missing. In the table there are about 200,000 clones, over 65% of which are singletons. The material sequenced was PBMCs. The origin of the receptors is a woman aged 18 to 35 in good health and CMV-seronegative.

V usage is TRBV11-1 and J usage is TRBJ2-1; TRBD1 matches 8 bases. The CDR3 totals 13 residues. Germline V lookup: CDR1 SGHAT, CDR2 FQDESV (reference sequence). The J segment lost 7 bases and the V segment lost 5 bases, leaving 4 bases of the junction unmatched. The CDR3 coding sequence is TGTGCCAGCAGCCGACAGGGGTGGAATGAGCAGTTCTTC. This translates into CASSRQGWNEQFF.

V is TRBV11-2 and J is TRBJ2-7; D gene unclear. The germline gives CDR1 SGHAT, CDR2 FQNNGV. The V end was cut by 6 bases, the J end by 4 bases, with 19 bases between. The CDR3 loop spans 15 amino acids. CDR3 amino acids: CASSAENSEVYEQYF. CDR3 nucleotide sequence: TGTGCCAGCAGTGCAGAGAACTCAGAAGTTTACGAGCAGTACTTC.

This chain connects TRBV7-3 to TRBJ2-3, with TRBD2 identical over 11 bases. The CDR3 totals 16 residues. With V trimmed by 1 base and J by 4 bases, 4 bases remained unmatched. Germline CDR1 and CDR2: SGHTA and FQGTGA. The CDR3 here is CASSLRGTSGSDTQYF. CDR3 in DNA: TGTGCCAGCAGCTTAAGAGGGACTAGCGGCTCAGATACGCAGTATTTT. The entire variable domain, with the rest obtained from reference TRBV7-3 and TRBJ2-3, is as follows: GAGVSQTPSNKVTEKGKYVELRCDPISGHTALYWYRQSLGQGPEFLIYFQGTGAADDSGLPNDRFFAVRPEGSVSTLKIQRTERGDSAVYLCASSLRGTSGSDTQYFGPGTRLTVL.

As concerns this clone: Other DNA sequences in the same sample also yield this CDR3. The chain joins TRBV5-1 to TRBJ1-1; D is undetermined. Germline CDR1 and CDR2: SGHRS and YFSETQ. The CDR3 is 13 residues long. V was pared by 0 bases and J by 2 bases, with 5 bases between. CDR3 in DNA: TGCGCCAGCAGCTTGGGAAAAAACACTGAAGCTTTCTTT. Translated: CASSLGKNTEAFF.

This clone appeared many times. This chain joins TRBV18 and TRBJ2-7; 7 bases agree with TRBD2. V shed 5 bases and J 4 bases; nucleotides not matched to a gene: 8. The CDR3 is made up of 14 amino acids. Germline values: CDR1 KGHSH, CDR2 LQKENI. The CDR3 spells CASSTGLGVYEQYF. The CDR3 DNA reads as TGTGCCAGCTCAACTGGACTAGGGGTGTACGAGCAGTACTTC.

This chain joins TRBV6-5 and TRBJ2-7; no clear D. Trimming took 0 bases from V and 0 from J, leaving 9 bases between them. Germline V gene sequence: CDR1 MNHEY, CDR2 SVGAGI. This CDR3 has 15 amino acids. This CDR3 reads CASSYSQASSYEQYF. DNA for the CDR3: TGTGCCAGCAGTTACTCCCAGGCCAGCTCCTACGAGCAGTACTTC.

The gene calls are TRBV5-1 and TRBJ1-1; possible D gene TRBD1, 5 bases. Per germline, CDR1 SGHRS and CDR2 YFSETQ. This CDR3 is 14 amino acids long. The V and J ends lost 0 bases and 3 bases respectively, with 9 bases between them. The CDR3 region is CASSLEGADTEAFF. In nucleotides, the CDR3 is TGCGCCAGCAGCTTGGAAGGGGCGGACACTGAAGCTTTCTTT.

The rearrangement joins TRBV27 to TRBJ2-1; 8 bases match TRBD2. J gave up 7 bases and V 5 bases, and 7 bases lay outside the gene matches. Looked up from germline, CDR1 is MNHEY and CDR2 is SMNVEV (reference sequence). The CDR3 spans 14 residues. As DNA, the CDR3 is TGTGCCAGCAGTACCCTAGCGGGCCAGAATGAGCAGTTCTTC. Translating it yields CASSTLAGQNEQFF.

CDR3 residues: CASSQVGGTLREQYF. The CDR3, as DNA: TGCGCCAGCAGCCAGGTAGGAGGCACCCTACGAGAGCAGTACTTC. The chain has TRBV4-1 and TRBJ2-7, with D possibly TRBD2 on 5 matching bases. V was trimmed by 3 bases and J by 7 bases, leaving 19 bases between them. In germline, CDR1 is MGHRA, CDR2 YSYEKL. This CDR3 has 15 amino acids.

In DNA form, the CDR3 reads TGTGCCAGCCTCAGGGGCAATGAGCAGTTCTTC. Protein sequence: CASLRGNEQFF. The chain employs TRBV7-9 and TRBJ2-1, with D possibly TRBD1 on 6 matching bases. The V end lost 8 bases, the J end lost 6 bases, and 8 bases lay between the germline ends. CDR3 size: 11 residues. Germline lookup yields CDR1 SEHNR and CDR2 FQNEAQ (reference sequence).

The genes are TRBV5-4 and TRBJ2-2, with TRBD1 matching over 9 bases. The CDR3 consists of 16 residues. In germline, CDR1 is SGHNT, CDR2 YYREEE (reference sequence). Trimming took 4 bases from V and 1 from J; bases not matched to a gene: 5. As DNA, the CDR3 is TGTGCCAGCAGCGACGGACAGGGGCGGAACACCGGGGAGCTGTTTTTT. Protein product: CASSDGQGRNTGELFF.

The CDR3 loop is CASSNLAGESIQYF. The CDR3 DNA reads TGCGCCAGCAGCAATCTAGCGGGAGAAAGCATTCAGTACTTC. V and J are TRBV5-1 and TRBJ2-4; TRBD2 matches 10 bases. V lost 4 bases, J lost 9 bases, and 7 bases stayed unmatched. Germline V gene sequence: CDR1 SGHRS, CDR2 YFSETQ. The CDR3 covers 14 residues. The full variable domain, in which reference TRBV5-1 and TRBJ2-4 provide the parts outside the CDR3, is KAGVTQTPRYLIKTRGQQVTLSCSPISGHRSVSWYQQTPGQGLQFLFEYFSETQRNKGNFPGRFSGRQFSNSRSEMNVSTLELGDSALYLCASSNLAGESIQYFGAGTRLSVL.

This rearrangement joins TRBV27 to TRBJ1-4, with 7 bases that match TRBD1. V trimming: 5 bases; J trimming: 5 bases; junction bases outside the gene matches: 8. The CDR3 loop spans 15 amino acids. Germline V CDR1 and CDR2: MNHEY, SMNVEV (reference sequence). The DNA of the CDR3 is TGTGCCAGCAGTCTCCTCGGGACAGTAAATGAAAAACTGTTTTTT. This sequence encodes CASSLLGTVNEKLFF.

The V call is TRBV2, the J call TRBJ1-1; D call uncertain. CDR1 SNHLY and CDR2 FYNNEI come from the germline V gene. V was clipped by 4 bases and J by 1 base, with 7 bases between them. There are 13 residues in the CDR3. Here the CDR3 reads CASSAGSNTEAFF. The CDR3 DNA reads TGTGCCAGCAGTGCCGGGTCGAACACTGAAGCTTTCTTT. The full variable domain, rest sourced from reference TRBV2 and TRBJ1-1, is EPEVTQTPSHQVTQMGQEVILRCVPISNHLYFYWYRQILGQKVEFLVSFYNNEISEKSEIFDDQFSVERPDGSNFTLKIRSTKLEDSAMYFCASSAGSNTEAFFGQGTRLTVV.

The rearrangement uses TRBV5-5 and TRBJ2-7; 8 bases map to TRBD1. The CDR3 has 14 amino acids. Germline V gene sequence: CDR1 SGHKS, CDR2 YYEKEE (reference sequence). J was trimmed by 4 bases and V by 6 bases; bases with no gene match: 9. The CDR3 protein is CASTSRTGLYEQYF. CDR3 sequence (DNA): TGTGCCAGCACTAGTCGGACAGGGCTTTACGAGCAGTACTTC.

The chain employs TRBV7-9 and TRBJ2-7; 7 bases align to TRBD2. Germline V gives CDR1 SEHNR, CDR2 FQNEAQ (reference sequence). The CDR3 length is 15 residues. The junction had 12 bases not matched to a gene; V was cut back by 5 bases and J by 5 bases. The CDR3 spells CASSRAVSGTDEQYF. CDR3 coding DNA: TGTGCCAGCAGCCGGGCCGTCAGCGGGACCGACGAGCAGTACTTC.

The rearrangement links TRBV2 to TRBJ2-3; the D call may be TRBD1 or TRBD2 (5 bases each). The CDR3 covers 14 residues. Trimming cost V 4 bases and J 1 base, with 9 bases left between them. The germline gives CDR1 SNHLY, CDR2 FYNNEI. The CDR3 DNA reads as TGTGCCAGCAGTGGGTTGGGGGGCACAGATACGCAGTATTTT. The encoded protein is CASSGLGGTDTQYF. The whole variable domain, filled in from reference TRBV2 and TRBJ2-3, reads EPEVTQTPSHQVTQMGQEVILRCVPISNHLYFYWYRQILGQKVEFLVSFYNNEISEKSEIFDDQFSVERPDGSNFTLKIRSTKLEDSAMYFCASSGLGGTDTQYFGPGTRLTVL.

The V call is TRBV7-2, the J call TRBJ2-7, with D unclear. CDR3 length: 15 amino acids. From germline, CDR1 is SGHTA and CDR2 FQGNSA. V lost 2 bases and J lost 4, with 15 bases in between. For the CDR3, the DNA is TGTGCCAGCAGCTTAATAGTCAGCGCTAATTACGAGCAGTACTTC. Translation: CASSLIVSANYEQYF.

This rearrangement joins TRBV5-4 to TRBJ2-5; D is ambiguous. Trimming removed 0 bases from V and 2 bases from J, with 8 bases in between. This CDR3 spans 14 amino acids. Germline values: CDR1 SGHNT, CDR2 YYREEE (reference sequence). In DNA form, the CDR3 reads TGTGCCAGCAGCTTGGCCTTGGGACAAGAGACCCAGTACTTC. It encodes CASSLALGQETQYF.

The CDR3 region is CASSQEASSYNEQFF. CDR3 bases: TGCGCCAGCAGCCAAGAGGCCTCCTCCTACAATGAGCAGTTCTTC. The chain couples TRBV4-1 to TRBJ2-1; D uncertain. Trimming pared 0 bases from V and 0 bases from J, leaving 6 bases between. CDR3 size: 15 residues. Germline values: CDR1 MGHRA, CDR2 YSYEKL.

This chain joins TRBV6-5 and TRBJ2-7; D may match TRBD1 or TRBD2 (5 bases each). V was clipped by 5 bases and J by 5 bases, with 16 bases between them. Germline loops: CDR1 MNHEY, CDR2 SVGAGI. The CDR3 covers 14 residues. The chain's CDR3 is CASSSMGPFDEQYF. In nucleotides, the CDR3 is TGTGCCAGCAGTAGCATGGGACCCTTTGACGAGCAGTACTTC.

The rearrangement uses TRBV4-1 and TRBJ1-3; the D gene is possibly TRBD1 (6 bases). The CDR3 is 16 residues long. V lost 0 bases and J lost 3, with 12 bases in between. Germline V gene data show CDR1 as MGHRA and CDR2 as YSYEKL. The CDR3 loop is CASSQERGGGGNTIYF. CDR3 DNA sequence: TGCGCCAGCAGCCAAGAGAGAGGGGGAGGTGGAAACACCATATATTTT.

This clone was counted only a few times. The chain couples TRBV4-2 to TRBJ2-5, with D uncertain. Trimming left V 1 base short and J 9 bases short, with 21 bases between. This CDR3 spans 16 amino acids. Germline CDR1 is LGHNA and CDR2 is YNFKEQ. CDR3 sequence reads: CASSQVQAEFGKAQYF. The CDR3 DNA reads as TGTGCCAGCAGCCAAGTGCAGGCTGAATTTGGGAAGGCCCAGTACTTC.

The chain uses TRBV9 and TRBJ1-1; possible D gene TRBD1, 5 bases. The CDR3 has 15 residues. From germline, CDR1 is SGDLS and CDR2 YYNGEE. V was shortened by 3 bases and J by 4 bases, with 16 bases between the two germline ends. The CDR3 region is CASSGVGQSGTEAFF. DNA for the CDR3: TGTGCCAGCAGCGGAGTGGGGCAGAGCGGCACTGAAGCTTTCTTT. Combining the CDR3 with reference TRBV9 and TRBJ1-1 gives the whole variable domain DSGVTQTPKHLITATGQRVTLRCSPRSGDLSVYWYQQSLDQGLQFLIQYYNGEERAKGNILERFSAQQFPDLHSELNLSSLELGDSALYFCASSGVGQSGTEAFFGQGTRLTVV.

The chain is built from TRBV5-6 and TRBJ1-1, with a tentative D call TRBD1 (5 bases). The CDR3 consists of 15 residues. From germline, CDR1 is SGHDT and CDR2 YYEEEE. The V end lost 3 bases, the J end lost 5 bases, and 17 bases lay between the germline ends. CDR3 in DNA: TGTGCCAGCAGCTGGGGGGTCAATTTGGAAACTGAAGCTTTCTTT. Translating gives CASSWGVNLETEAFF.

This clone was seen once. V usage is TRBV25-1 and J usage is TRBJ2-2; D is perhaps TRBD2 (5 bases). This CDR3 spans 18 amino acids. V lost 0 bases and J 0 bases, leaving 14 bases between the germline ends. Looked up from germline, CDR1 is MGHDK and CDR2 is SYGVNS. DNA for the CDR3: TGTGCCAGCAGTGAATATATAAAGACTACTTCGAACACCGGGGAGCTGTTTTTT. Amino acids: CASSEYIKTTSNTGELFF. The full variable domain, in which reference TRBV25-1 and TRBJ2-2 provide the parts outside the CDR3, is EADIYQTPRYLVIGTGKKITLECSQTMGHDKMYWYQQDPGMELHLIHYSYGVNSTEKGDLSSESTVSRIRTEHFPLTLESARPSHTSQYLCASSEYIKTTSNTGELFFGEGSRLTVL.

This clone was detected a few times. This chain links TRBV7-3 with TRBJ2-2, with 13 bases lining up with TRBD2. The CDR3 length is 14 residues. Germline V CDR1 and CDR2: SGHTA, FQGTGA. The V segment lost 6 bases and the J segment 7 bases; nucleotides outside the gene matches: 2. CDR3: CASSRTSGSGELFF. CDR3 DNA sequence: TGTGCCAGCAGTAGGACTAGCGGGAGCGGGGAGCTGTTTTTT.

This sequence joins TRBV11-2 and TRBJ2-2, with D hard to call. Trimming stripped 5 bases from V and 2 bases from J, with 3 bases between. The CDR3 loop spans 12 amino acids. Germline V gene data show CDR1 as SGHAT and CDR2 as FQNNGV. The CDR3 DNA reads as TGTGCCAGCAGCCCCAACACCGGGGAGCTGTTTTTT. Amino acids: CASSPNTGELFF. Filled out from reference TRBV11-2 and TRBJ2-2, the complete variable domain reads EAGVAQSPRYKIIEKRQSVAFWCNPISGHATLYWYQQILGQGPKLLIQFQNNGVVDDSQLPKDRFSAERLKGVDSTLKIQPAKLEDSAVYLCASSPNTGELFFGEGSRLTVL.

This chain links TRBV28 with TRBJ2-1; unclear D gene. V was shortened by 6 bases and J by 0 bases, with 6 bases between the two germline ends. The germline CDR1 and CDR2 sequences are MDHEN and SYDVKM. The CDR3 is 13 residues long. DNA of the CDR3: TGTGCCAGCAGGGACGACTCCTACAATGAGCAGTTCTTC. This codes for CASRDDSYNEQFF. The variable domain in full, completed from reference TRBV28 and TRBJ2-1, reads DVKVTQSSRYLVKRTGEKVFLECVQDMDHENMFWYRQDPGLGLRLIYFSYDVKMKEKGDIPEGYSVSREKKERFSLILESASTNQTSMYLCASRDDSYNEQFFGPGTRLTVL.

This chain connects TRBV6-6 to TRBJ1-1; D perhaps matches TRBD1 (5 bases). The CDR3 extends over 13 amino acids. Trimming shortened V by 10 bases and J by 0 bases, and 12 bases separated the two germline ends. Germline CDR1 and CDR2: MNHNY and SVGAGI (reference sequence). CDR3: CAIDGGMNTEAFF. The CDR3 nucleotides read TGTGCCATCGATGGGGGGATGAACACTGAAGCTTTCTTT.